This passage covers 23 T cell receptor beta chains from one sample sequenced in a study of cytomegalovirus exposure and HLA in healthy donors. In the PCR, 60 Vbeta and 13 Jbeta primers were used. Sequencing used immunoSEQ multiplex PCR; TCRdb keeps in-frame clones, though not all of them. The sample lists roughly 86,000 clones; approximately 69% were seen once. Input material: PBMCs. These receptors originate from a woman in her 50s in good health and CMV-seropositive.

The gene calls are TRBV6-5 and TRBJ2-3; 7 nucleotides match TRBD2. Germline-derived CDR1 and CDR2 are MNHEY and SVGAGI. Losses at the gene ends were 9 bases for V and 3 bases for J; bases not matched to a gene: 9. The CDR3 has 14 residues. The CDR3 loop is CASKEASGTDTQYF. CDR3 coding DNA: TGTGCCAGTAAGGAGGCTAGCGGAACAGATACGCAGTATTTT.

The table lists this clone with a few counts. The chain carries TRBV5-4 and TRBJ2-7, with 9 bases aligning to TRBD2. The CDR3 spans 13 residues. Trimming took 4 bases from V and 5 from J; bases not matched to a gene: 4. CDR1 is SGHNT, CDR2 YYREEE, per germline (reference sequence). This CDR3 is CASSPGLANEQYF. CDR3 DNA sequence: TGTGCCAGCAGCCCCGGACTAGCGAACGAGCAGTACTTC. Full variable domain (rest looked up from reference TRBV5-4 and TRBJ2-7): ETGVTQSPTHLIKTRGQQVTLRCSSQSGHNTVSWYQQALGQGPQFIFQYYREEENGRGNFPPRFSGLQFPNYSSELNVNALELDDSALYLCASSPGLANEQYFGPGTRLTVT.

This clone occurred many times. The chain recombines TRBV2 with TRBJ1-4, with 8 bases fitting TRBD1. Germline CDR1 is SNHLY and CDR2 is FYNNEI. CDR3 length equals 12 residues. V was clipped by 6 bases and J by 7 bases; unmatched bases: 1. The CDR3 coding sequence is TGTGCCAGCAGCGGGACAGGTGAAAAACTGTTTTTT. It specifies CASSGTGEKLFF.

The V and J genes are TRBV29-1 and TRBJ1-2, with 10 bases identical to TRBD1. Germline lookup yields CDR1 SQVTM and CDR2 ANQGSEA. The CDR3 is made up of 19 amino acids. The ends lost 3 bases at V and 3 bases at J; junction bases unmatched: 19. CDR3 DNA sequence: TGCAGCGTTGAGCGGTGGAAAGGAGACAGGGGGCGCGTAGACTATGGCTACACCTTC. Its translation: CSVERWKGDRGRVDYGYTF.

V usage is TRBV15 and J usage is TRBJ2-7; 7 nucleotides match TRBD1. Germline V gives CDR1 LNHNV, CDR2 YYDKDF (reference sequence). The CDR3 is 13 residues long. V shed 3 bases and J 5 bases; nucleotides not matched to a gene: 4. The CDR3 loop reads CATSSARGNEQYF. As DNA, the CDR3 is TGTGCCACCAGCAGTGCCAGGGGGAACGAGCAGTACTTC.

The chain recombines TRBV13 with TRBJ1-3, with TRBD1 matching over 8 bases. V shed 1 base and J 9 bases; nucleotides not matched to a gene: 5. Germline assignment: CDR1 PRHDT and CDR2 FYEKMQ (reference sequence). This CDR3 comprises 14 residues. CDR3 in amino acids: CASSLEGQVGTIYF. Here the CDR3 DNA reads TGTGCCAGCAGCTTAGAGGGACAGGTGGGCACCATATATTTT. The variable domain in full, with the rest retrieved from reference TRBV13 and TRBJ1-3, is AAGVIQSPRHLIKEKRETATLKCYPIPRHDTVYWYQQGPGQDPQFLISFYEKMQSDKGSIPDRFSAQQFSDYHSELNMSSLELGDSALYFCASSLEGQVGTIYFGEGSWLTVV.

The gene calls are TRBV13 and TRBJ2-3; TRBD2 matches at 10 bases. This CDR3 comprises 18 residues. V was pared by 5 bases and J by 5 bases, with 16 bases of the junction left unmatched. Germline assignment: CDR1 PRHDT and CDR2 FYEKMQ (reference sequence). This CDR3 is CASSTGASGGALGDTQYF. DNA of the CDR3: TGTGCCAGCAGCACTGGGGCCAGCGGGGGGGCGTTAGGAGATACGCAGTATTTT. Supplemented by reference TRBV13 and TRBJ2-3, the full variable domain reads AAGVIQSPRHLIKEKRETATLKCYPIPRHDTVYWYQQGPGQDPQFLISFYEKMQSDKGSIPDRFSAQQFSDYHSELNMSSLELGDSALYFCASSTGASGGALGDTQYFGPGTRLTVL.

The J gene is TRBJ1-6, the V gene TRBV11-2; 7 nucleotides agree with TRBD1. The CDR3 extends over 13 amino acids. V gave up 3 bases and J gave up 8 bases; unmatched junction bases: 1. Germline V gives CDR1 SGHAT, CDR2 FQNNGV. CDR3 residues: CASSFDRDSPLHF. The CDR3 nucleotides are TGTGCCAGCAGCTTCGACAGGGATTCACCCCTCCACTTT. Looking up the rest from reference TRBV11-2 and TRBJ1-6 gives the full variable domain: EAGVAQSPRYKIIEKRQSVAFWCNPISGHATLYWYQQILGQGPKLLIQFQNNGVVDDSQLPKDRFSAERLKGVDSTLKIQPAKLEDSAVYLCASSFDRDSPLHFGNGTRLTVT.

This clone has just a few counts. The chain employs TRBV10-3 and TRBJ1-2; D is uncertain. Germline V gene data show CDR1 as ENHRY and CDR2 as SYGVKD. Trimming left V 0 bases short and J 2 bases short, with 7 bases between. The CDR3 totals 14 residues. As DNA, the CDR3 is TGTGCCATCAGTGAGTCGAGTAACAACTATGGCTACACCTTC. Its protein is CAISESSNNYGYTF.

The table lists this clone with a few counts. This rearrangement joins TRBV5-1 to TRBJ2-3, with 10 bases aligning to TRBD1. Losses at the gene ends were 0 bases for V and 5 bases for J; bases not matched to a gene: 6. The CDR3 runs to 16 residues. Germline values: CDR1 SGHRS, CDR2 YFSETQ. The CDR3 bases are TGCGCCAGCAGCTTGGCGCGACAGGGGGCGGTAGATACGCAGTATTTT. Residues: CASSLARQGAVDTQYF.

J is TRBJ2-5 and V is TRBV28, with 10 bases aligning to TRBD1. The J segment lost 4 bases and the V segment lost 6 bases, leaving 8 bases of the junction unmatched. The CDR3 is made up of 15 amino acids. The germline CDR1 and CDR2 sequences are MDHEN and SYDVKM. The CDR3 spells CASSSPRQGAETQYF. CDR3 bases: TGTGCCAGCAGCTCGCCCCGACAGGGGGCAGAGACCCAGTACTTC.

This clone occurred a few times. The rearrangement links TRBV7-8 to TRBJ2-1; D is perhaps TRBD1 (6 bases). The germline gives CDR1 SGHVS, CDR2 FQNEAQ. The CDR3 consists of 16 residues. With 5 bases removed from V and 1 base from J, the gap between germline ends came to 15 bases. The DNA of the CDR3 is TGTGCCAGCAGCGGGGGAAGGGACAAATCCTACAATGAGCAGTTCTTC. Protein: CASSGGRDKSYNEQFF.

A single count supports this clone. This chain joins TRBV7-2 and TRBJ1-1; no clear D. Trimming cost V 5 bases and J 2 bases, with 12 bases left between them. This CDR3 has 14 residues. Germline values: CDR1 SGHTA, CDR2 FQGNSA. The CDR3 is CASSLYDINTEAFF. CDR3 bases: TGTGCCAGCAGCCTGTATGACATTAACACTGAAGCTTTCTTT.

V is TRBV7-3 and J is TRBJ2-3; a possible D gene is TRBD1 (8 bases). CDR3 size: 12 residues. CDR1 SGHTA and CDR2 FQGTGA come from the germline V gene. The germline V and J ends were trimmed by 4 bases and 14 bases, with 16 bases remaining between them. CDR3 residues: CASSSTGGERYF. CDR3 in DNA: TGTGCCAGCAGCTCCACAGGGGGGGAGCGGTATTTT.

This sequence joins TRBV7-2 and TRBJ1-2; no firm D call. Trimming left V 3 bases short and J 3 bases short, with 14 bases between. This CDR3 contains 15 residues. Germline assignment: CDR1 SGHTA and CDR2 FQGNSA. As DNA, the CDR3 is TGTGCCAGCAGCTTTACGAACAGCAAAGACTATGGCTACACCTTC. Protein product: CASSFTNSKDYGYTF.

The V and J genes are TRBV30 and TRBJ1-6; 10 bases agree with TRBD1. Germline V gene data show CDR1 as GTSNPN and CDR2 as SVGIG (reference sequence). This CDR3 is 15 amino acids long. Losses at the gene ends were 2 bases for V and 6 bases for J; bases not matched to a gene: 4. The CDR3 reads CAWSRQGAGNSPLHF. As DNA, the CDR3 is TGTGCCTGGAGTAGACAGGGGGCTGGTAATTCACCCCTCCACTTT.

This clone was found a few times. For the CDR3, the DNA is TGTGCCAGCAGCTTGGTTGGACAGGGTTACAATGAGCAGTTCTTC. Protein product: CASSLVGQGYNEQFF. The chain uses TRBV5-4 and TRBJ2-1, with 8 positions matching TRBD1. Germline V lookup: CDR1 SGHNT, CDR2 YYREEE (reference sequence). The length of the CDR3 is 15 residues. Losses at the gene ends were 0 bases for V and 4 bases for J; bases not matched to a gene: 3. The whole variable domain, remainder taken from reference TRBV5-4 and TRBJ2-1, is ETGVTQSPTHLIKTRGQQVTLRCSSQSGHNTVSWYQQALGQGPQFIFQYYREEENGRGNFPPRFSGLQFPNYSSELNVNALELDDSALYLCASSLVGQGYNEQFFGPGTRLTVL.

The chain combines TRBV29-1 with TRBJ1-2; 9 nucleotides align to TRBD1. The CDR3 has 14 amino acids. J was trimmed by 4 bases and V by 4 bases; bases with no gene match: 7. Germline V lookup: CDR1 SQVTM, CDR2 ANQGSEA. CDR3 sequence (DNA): TGCAGCGTTGGGACCCGGACAGGGGTCTATGGCTACACCTTC. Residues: CSVGTRTGVYGYTF.

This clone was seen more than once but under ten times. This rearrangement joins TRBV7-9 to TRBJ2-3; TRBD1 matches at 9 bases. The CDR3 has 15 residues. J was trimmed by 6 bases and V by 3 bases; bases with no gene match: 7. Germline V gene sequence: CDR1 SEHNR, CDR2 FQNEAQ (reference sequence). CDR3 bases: TGTGCCAGCAGCTTGCCGGGACAGGGCATCGATACGCAGTATTTT. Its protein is CASSLPGQGIDTQYF.

The DNA for the CDR3 is TGTGCCAGCAGGGAAGTACAGGGGGCGCGGGATGGCTACACCTTC. Residues: CASREVQGARDGYTF. The chain employs TRBV6-4 and TRBJ1-2, with 9 bases fitting TRBD1. J lost 6 bases, V lost 6 bases, and 11 bases had no gene match. The germline gives CDR1 MRHNA, CDR2 SNTAGT. CDR3 length: 15 amino acids.

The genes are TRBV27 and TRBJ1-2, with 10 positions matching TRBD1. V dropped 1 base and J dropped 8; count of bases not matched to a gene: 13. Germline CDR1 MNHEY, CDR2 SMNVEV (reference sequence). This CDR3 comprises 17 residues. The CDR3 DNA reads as TGTGCCAGCAGTTTATTTGTAGGGACAGGGGACCTGGGGGGCTACACCTTC. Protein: CASSLFVGTGDLGGYTF.

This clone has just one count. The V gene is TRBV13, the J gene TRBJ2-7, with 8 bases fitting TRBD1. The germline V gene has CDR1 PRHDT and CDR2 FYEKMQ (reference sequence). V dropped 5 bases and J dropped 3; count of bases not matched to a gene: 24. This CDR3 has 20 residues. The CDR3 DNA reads TGTGCCAGCAGCATTAAGAGGGGACAAACAACAAGAGACAGGGGCTACGAGCAGTACTTC. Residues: CASSIKRGQTTRDRGYEQYF. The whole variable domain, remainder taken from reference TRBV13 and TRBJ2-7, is AAGVIQSPRHLIKEKRETATLKCYPIPRHDTVYWYQQGPGQDPQFLISFYEKMQSDKGSIPDRFSAQQFSDYHSELNMSSLELGDSALYFCASSIKRGQTTRDRGYEQYFGPGTRLTVT.

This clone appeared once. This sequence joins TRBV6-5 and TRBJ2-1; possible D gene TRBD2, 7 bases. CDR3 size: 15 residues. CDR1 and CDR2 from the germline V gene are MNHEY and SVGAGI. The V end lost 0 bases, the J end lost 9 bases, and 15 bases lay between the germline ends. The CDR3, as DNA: TGTGCCAGCAGTTACTCGCGGGGGCTGGGGGGTGAGCAGTTCTTC. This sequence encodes CASSYSRGLGGEQFF.